The T cell receptor beta chain under discussion was sequenced for a study of cytomegalovirus exposure and HLA in healthy donors. Overall study context: Clustering assigned around 77% of the approximately 400 genotyped donors to the Caucasian-associated ancestry cluster. General study points: A prior analysis recorded that most TCR beta V segments were productive about 90% or about 30% of the time.

Each donor was healthy, and each was a bone marrow donor. Amplification used 60 Vbeta primers and 13 Jbeta primers. Methods used by the authors: In a later analysis, of 84 million or so unique beta chains, about 11 million appeared in at least two donors. Profiled with immunoSEQ multiplex PCR; TCRdb holds only in-frame clones, not every one. V and J calls and clone size are as listed in that table; D and trimming were resolved from the DNA. The sample shows about 260,000 clones, about four fifths of them seen only once. Regarding this clone: Its antigen is undetermined.

The origin of this receptor is a woman aged 35 to 49 in good health and CMV-seropositive. The material sequenced was PBMCs.

The CDR3 protein is CASSLLQGETGELFF. Written as DNA, the CDR3 is TGCGCCAGCAGCTTGTTACAGGGCGAGACCGGGGAGCTGTTTTTT. The chain has TRBV5-1 and TRBJ2-2, with D perhaps matching TRBD1 (6 bases). This CDR3 region has 15 residues. V was cut by 1 base and J by 5 bases, with 12 bases left in between. The V gene's germline CDR1 is SGHRS and CDR2 YFSETQ.